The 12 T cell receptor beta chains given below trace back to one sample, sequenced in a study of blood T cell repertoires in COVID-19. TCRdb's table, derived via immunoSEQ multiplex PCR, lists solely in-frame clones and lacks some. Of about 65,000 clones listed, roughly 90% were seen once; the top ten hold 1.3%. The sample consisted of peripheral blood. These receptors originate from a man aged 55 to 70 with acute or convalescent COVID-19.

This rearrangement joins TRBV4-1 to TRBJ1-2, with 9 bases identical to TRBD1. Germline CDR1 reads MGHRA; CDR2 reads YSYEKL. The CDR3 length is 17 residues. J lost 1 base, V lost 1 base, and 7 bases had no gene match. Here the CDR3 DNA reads TGCGCCAGCAGCCAAGCCGGACAGGGGCTACTTAACTATGGCTACACCTTC. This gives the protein CASSQAGQGLLNYGYTF.

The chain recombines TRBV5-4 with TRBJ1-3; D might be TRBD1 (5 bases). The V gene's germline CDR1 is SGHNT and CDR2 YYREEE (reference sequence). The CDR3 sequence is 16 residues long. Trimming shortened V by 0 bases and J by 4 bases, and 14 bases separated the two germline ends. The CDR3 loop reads CASSLDKGLAGNTIYF. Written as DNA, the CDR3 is TGTGCCAGCAGCTTGGATAAGGGGCTGGCGGGAAACACCATATATTTT.

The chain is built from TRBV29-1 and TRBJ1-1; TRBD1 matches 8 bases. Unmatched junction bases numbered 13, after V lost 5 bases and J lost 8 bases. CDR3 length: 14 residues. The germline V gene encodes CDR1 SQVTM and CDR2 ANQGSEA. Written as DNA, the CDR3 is TGCAGCGTTCTCACAGGGGGTCATCCGCGGGAAGCTTTCTTT. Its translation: CSVLTGGHPREAFF.

CDR3 amino acids: CAISDGVYAPYGYTF. The CDR3 region has the DNA TGTGCCATCAGTGATGGAGTTTATGCTCCCTATGGCTACACCTTC. This chain uses TRBV10-3 with TRBJ1-2; D is unclear. The CDR3 runs to 15 residues. Trimming cost V 3 bases and J 4 bases, with 15 bases left between them. The germline gives CDR1 ENHRY, CDR2 SYGVKD.

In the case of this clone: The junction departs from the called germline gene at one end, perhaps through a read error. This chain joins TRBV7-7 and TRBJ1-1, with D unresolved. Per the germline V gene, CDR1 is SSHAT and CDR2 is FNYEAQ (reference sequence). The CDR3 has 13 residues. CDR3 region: CASSLSRNTEAFF. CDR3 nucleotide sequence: TGTGCTAGCAGCCTCTCCCGGAACACTGAAGCTTTCTTT. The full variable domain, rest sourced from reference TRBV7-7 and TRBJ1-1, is GAGVSQSPRYKVTKRGQDVTLRCDPISSHATLYWYQQALGQGPEFLTYFNYEAQPDKSGLPSDRFSAERPEGSISTLTIQRTEQRDSAMYRCASSLSRNTEAFFGQGTRLTVV.

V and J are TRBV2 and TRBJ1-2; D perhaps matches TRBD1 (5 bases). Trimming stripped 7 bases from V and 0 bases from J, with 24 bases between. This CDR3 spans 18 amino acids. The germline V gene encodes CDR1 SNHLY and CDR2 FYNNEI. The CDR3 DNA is TGTGCCAGCACCCCTTTGCTTCAGACAGTCACCACTAACTATGGCTACACCTTC. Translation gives CASTPLLQTVTTNYGYTF.

The CDR3 loop is CASSPGTANYEQYF. The CDR3 bases are TGTGCCAGCTCACCTGGGACAGCAAACTACGAGCAGTACTTC. V usage is TRBV18 and J usage is TRBJ2-7; 7 nucleotides line up with TRBD1. The CDR3 runs to 14 residues. V shed 3 bases, J shed 3 bases, and the junction held 5 bases outside the gene matches. Looked up from germline, CDR1 is KGHSH and CDR2 is LQKENI.

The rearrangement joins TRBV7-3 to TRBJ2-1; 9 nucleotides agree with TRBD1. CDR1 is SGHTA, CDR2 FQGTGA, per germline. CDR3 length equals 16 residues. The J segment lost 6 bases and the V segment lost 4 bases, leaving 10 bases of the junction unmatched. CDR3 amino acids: CASSWKGGTGSNEQFF. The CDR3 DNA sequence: TGTGCCAGCAGCTGGAAGGGAGGGACAGGGAGCAATGAGCAGTTCTTC.

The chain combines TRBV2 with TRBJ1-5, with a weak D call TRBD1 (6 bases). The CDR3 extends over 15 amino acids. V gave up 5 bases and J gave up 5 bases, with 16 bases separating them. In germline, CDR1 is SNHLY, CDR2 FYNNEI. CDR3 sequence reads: CASSFGGRVYQPQHF. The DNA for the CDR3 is TGTGCCAGCAGTTTCGGGGGGCGGGTGTATCAGCCCCAGCATTTT.

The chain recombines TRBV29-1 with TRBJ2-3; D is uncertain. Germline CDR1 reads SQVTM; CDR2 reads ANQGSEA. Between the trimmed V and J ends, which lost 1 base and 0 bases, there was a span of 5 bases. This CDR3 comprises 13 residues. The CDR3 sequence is CSVEVSSTDTQYF. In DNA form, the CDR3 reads TGCAGCGTTGAAGTGTCGAGCACAGATACGCAGTATTTT.

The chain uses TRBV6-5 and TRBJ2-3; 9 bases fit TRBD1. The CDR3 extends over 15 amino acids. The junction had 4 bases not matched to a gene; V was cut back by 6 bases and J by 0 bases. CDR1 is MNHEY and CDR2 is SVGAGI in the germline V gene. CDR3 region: CASRWTGESTDTQYF. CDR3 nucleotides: TGTGCCAGCAGATGGACAGGGGAGAGCACAGATACGCAGTATTTT.

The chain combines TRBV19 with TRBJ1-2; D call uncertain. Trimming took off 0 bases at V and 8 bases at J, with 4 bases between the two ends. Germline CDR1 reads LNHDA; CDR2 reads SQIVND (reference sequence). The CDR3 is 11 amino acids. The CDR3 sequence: CASSIDGGYTF. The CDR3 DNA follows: TGTGCCAGTAGTATAGATGGCGGCTACACCTTC.